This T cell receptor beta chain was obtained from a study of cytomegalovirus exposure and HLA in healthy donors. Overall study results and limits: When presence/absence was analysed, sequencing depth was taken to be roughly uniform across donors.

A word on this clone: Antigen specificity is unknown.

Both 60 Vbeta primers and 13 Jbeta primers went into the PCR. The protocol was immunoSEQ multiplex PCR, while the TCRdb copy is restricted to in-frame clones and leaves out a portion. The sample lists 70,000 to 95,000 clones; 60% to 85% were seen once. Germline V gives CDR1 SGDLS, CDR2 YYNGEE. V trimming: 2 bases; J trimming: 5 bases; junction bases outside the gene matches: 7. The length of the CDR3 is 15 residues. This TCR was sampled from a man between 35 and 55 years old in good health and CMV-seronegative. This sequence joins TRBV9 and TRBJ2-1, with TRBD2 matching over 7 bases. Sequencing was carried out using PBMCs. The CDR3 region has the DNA TGTGCCAGCAGCGTGGGCGGGAGTCGGGACAATGAGCAGTTCTTC. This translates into CASSVGGSRDNEQFF.